The 27 T cell receptor beta chains below come from one sample, sequenced in a study of cytomegalovirus exposure and HLA in healthy donors. Both 60 Vbeta primers and 13 Jbeta primers went into the PCR. Some clones are missing from TCRdb's copy, which holds only in-frame ones; the method was immunoSEQ multiplex PCR. Of fewer than 140,000 clones in the sample, roughly 80% were seen once. The specimen was PBMCs. These receptors were collected from a man aged 55 to 69 in good health and CMV-seronegative.

This clone has a handful of counts. V and J are TRBV5-1 and TRBJ2-1; no clear D. The CDR3 has 15 amino acids. The V end was cut by 4 bases, the J end by 4 bases, with 15 bases between. The germline V gene has CDR1 SGHRS and CDR2 YFSETQ. DNA of the CDR3: TGCGCCAGCAGCCCCCCTATGGGCAGTTACAATGAGCAGTTCTTC. Translation gives CASSPPMGSYNEQFF.

V gene TRBV30 combines with J gene TRBJ1-5; tentative D call: TRBD1 (5 bases). With the DNA end fitting TRBJ2-3 better, the J assignment may be wrong. The CDR3 has 13 residues. Germline loops: CDR1 GTSNPN, CDR2 SVGIG (reference sequence). The CDR3 coding sequence is TGTGCCTGGAGTATGACAGATCATCAGCCCCAGTATTTT. It translates to CAWSMTDHQPQYF.

The chain links TRBV25-1 to TRBJ1-3; D unresolved. The CDR3 extends over 15 amino acids. Trimming left V 0 bases short and J 0 bases short, with 6 bases between. Germline assignment: CDR1 MGHDK and CDR2 SYGVNS. CDR3 in DNA: TGTGCCAGCAGTGAATATGAGGGCTCTGGAAACACCATATATTTT. It encodes CASSEYEGSGNTIYF.

This sequence joins TRBV6-1 and TRBJ1-2; TRBD1 agrees at 8 bases. V was pared by 8 bases and J by 2 bases, with 7 bases of the junction left unmatched. Germline CDR1 and CDR2: MNHNS and SASEGT. There are 14 residues in the CDR3. The CDR3 loop reads CASETGAGNYGYTF. In nucleotides, the CDR3 is TGTGCCAGCGAGACAGGGGCGGGGAACTATGGCTACACCTTC.

This clone was found a few times. The J gene is TRBJ1-6, the V gene TRBV5-6; tentatively, D is TRBD1 (5 bases). The CDR3 spans 13 residues. Germline loops: CDR1 SGHDT, CDR2 YYEEEE. Trimming removed 2 bases from V and 10 bases from J, with 10 bases in between. The CDR3 region is CASSLRGGSPLHF. The CDR3 DNA reads TGTGCCAGCAGCTTAAGGGGAGGGTCACCCCTCCACTTT.

The CDR3 protein is CASSIGQEFYEQYF. DNA of the CDR3: TGTGCCAGTAGTATCGGACAGGAGTTTTACGAGCAGTACTTC. J is TRBJ2-7 and V is TRBV19; TRBD1 agrees at 7 bases. Looked up from germline, CDR1 is LNHDA and CDR2 is SQIVND (reference sequence). This CDR3 spans 14 amino acids. The trim removed 3 bases at V and 4 bases at J, leaving 6 bases unmatched.

The genes are TRBV5-8 and TRBJ1-5; possible D gene TRBD1, 6 bases. Germline values: CDR1 SGHTS, CDR2 YDEGEE. Trimming pared 4 bases from V and 4 bases from J, leaving 21 bases between. The CDR3 totals 17 residues. CDR3 sequence reads: CASSLAGSSTGNQPQHF. CDR3 bases: TGTGCCAGCAGCCTCGCAGGATCCTCTACAGGGAATCAGCCCCAGCATTTT.

J is TRBJ2-3 and V is TRBV7-3, with TRBD1 matching 9 bases. V lost 2 bases to trimming and J lost 2 bases; unmatched junction nucleotides: 5. Germline assignment: CDR1 SGHTA and CDR2 FQGTGA. The CDR3 covers 16 residues. The CDR3 loop reads CASSLRDRGATDTQYF. DNA of the CDR3: TGTGCCAGCAGCTTACGAGACAGGGGGGCCACAGATACGCAGTATTTT.

The chain combines TRBV18 with TRBJ2-7; possible D gene TRBD1, 5 bases. This CDR3 contains 13 residues. Germline-derived CDR1 and CDR2 are KGHSH and LQKENI. Deletions cut 0 bases from V and 3 bases from J, with 6 bases between. The CDR3 coding sequence is TGTGCCAGCTCACCACCCGACAGCTACGAGCAGTACGTC. This sequence encodes CASSPPDSYEQYV.

This clone was detected a few times. The chain combines TRBV2 with TRBJ1-2, with 10 nucleotides matching TRBD1. This CDR3 spans 13 amino acids. Germline CDR1 is SNHLY and CDR2 is FYNNEI. With 3 bases clipped from V and 11 bases from J, the junction kept 6 bases outside the gene matches. CDR3 residues: CASSDRDRGRYTF. The CDR3 DNA reads TGTGCCAGCAGTGACCGGGACAGGGGAAGGTACACCTTC.

V usage is TRBV5-1 and J usage is TRBJ2-5, with D possibly being TRBD2 (7 bases). There are 14 residues in the CDR3. V was trimmed by 2 bases and J by 5 bases, leaving 13 bases between them. Germline values: CDR1 SGHRS, CDR2 YFSETQ. CDR3 nucleotides: TGCGCCAGCAGCTTTGGGGGGGCCGTGGAGACCCAGTACTTC. Its translation is CASSFGGAVETQYF.

The V gene is TRBV10-3, the J gene TRBJ2-7; 7 positions agree with TRBD1. The CDR3 contains 14 residues. CDR1 and CDR2 (germline): ENHRY, SYGVKD. The V gene end was trimmed by 11 bases and the J gene end by 4 bases; junction bases not matched to a gene: 14. CDR3 bases: TGTGCCGTAGCCTCGGGACAGAAAAATTACGAGCAGTACGTC. The encoded protein is CAVASGQKNYEQYV.

The genes are TRBV6-1 and TRBJ2-7; D gene uncertain. Germline loops: CDR1 MNHNS, CDR2 SASEGT. CDR3 size: 14 residues. V lost 2 bases to trimming and J lost 2 bases, with 10 bases between them. The CDR3 DNA is TGTGCCAGCAGTGAACATGGGCAGCCCTACGAGCAGTACTTC. Its protein product is CASSEHGQPYEQYF.

This chain connects TRBV6-6 to TRBJ1-5; D is undetermined. Trimming cost V 8 bases and J 0 bases, with 14 bases left between them. The germline V gene encodes CDR1 MNHNY and CDR2 SVGAGI (reference sequence). This CDR3 has 15 amino acids. DNA for the CDR3: TGTGCCAGCGGATACAGAAGAAATAGCAATCAGCCCCAGCATTTT. Translated, it gives CASGYRRNSNQPQHF.

The sample holds a few counts of this clone. The V and J genes are TRBV19 and TRBJ2-2; D is undetermined. The CDR3 has 13 amino acids. The V gene lost 8 bases and the J gene lost 3 bases, with 10 bases spanning the gap. CDR1 is LNHDA, CDR2 SQIVND, per germline (reference sequence). The CDR3 DNA reads TGTGCCAGTTTTACAGCTTACACCGGGGAGCTGTTTTTT. Its translation: CASFTAYTGELFF.

This clone was recorded once. The chain carries TRBV11-2 and TRBJ1-6; weak D call: TRBD1 (5 bases). Deletions cut 4 bases from V and 7 bases from J, with 8 bases between. The germline V gene encodes CDR1 SGHAT and CDR2 FQNNGV. The CDR3 totals 13 residues. As DNA, the CDR3 is TGTGCCAGCAGCTCCACAGGAAATTCACCCCTCCACTTT. It specifies CASSSTGNSPLHF.

The rearrangement uses TRBV11-2 and TRBJ1-5, with TRBD1 identical over 8 bases. Unmatched junction bases numbered 4, after V lost 1 base and J lost 5 bases. Germline CDR1 and CDR2: SGHAT and FQNNGV. The CDR3 extends over 15 amino acids. The CDR3 sequence: CASSLGQGIDQPQHF. The CDR3 DNA reads as TGTGCCAGCAGCTTAGGACAGGGGATCGATCAGCCCCAGCATTTT.

Of note for this clone: Other DNA sequences in this sample translate to the same CDR3. V and J are TRBV6-6 and TRBJ2-3, with 9 bases lining up with TRBD1. CDR1 is MNHNY and CDR2 is SVGAGI in the germline V gene (reference sequence). J gave up 2 bases and V 5 bases, and 5 bases lay outside the gene matches. The length of the CDR3 is 15 residues. The CDR3 nucleotides are TGTGCCAGCAGTGACAGGGGGGTTATCACAGATACGCAGTATTTT. Its translation is CASSDRGVITDTQYF.

The chain joins TRBV12-5 to TRBJ1-5, with D perhaps TRBD1 (6 bases). With 1 base removed from V and 4 bases from J, the gap between germline ends came to 8 bases. Germline CDR1 and CDR2: LGHNT and FRNRAP. This CDR3 contains 14 residues. This CDR3 is CASGLEDRNQPQHF. In nucleotides, the CDR3 is TGTGCTAGTGGTTTGGAGGACAGAAATCAGCCCCAGCATTTT.

The chain has TRBV5-1 and TRBJ1-2; D not certain. V was clipped by 7 bases and J by 6 bases, with 16 bases between them. Germline V lookup: CDR1 SGHRS, CDR2 YFSETQ. This CDR3 comprises 13 residues. The CDR3 region has the DNA TGCGCCAGCGCCCCCCGGGGAAAGGATGGCTACACCTTC. It yields the protein CASAPRGKDGYTF.

Only a few counts were recorded for this clone. CDR3 nucleotides: TGTGCCAGCAGTTTCAGGGTTTGGGAGACCCAGTACTTC. As protein: CASSFRVWETQYF. The chain combines TRBV28 with TRBJ2-5, with D possibly TRBD1 on 5 matching bases. The V gene's germline CDR1 is MDHEN and CDR2 SYDVKM. The CDR3 spans 13 residues. Deletions cut 3 bases from V and 5 bases from J, with 10 bases between.

The chain employs TRBV30 and TRBJ1-6, with TRBD1 identical over 9 bases. Germline CDR1 GTSNPN, CDR2 SVGIG (reference sequence). The J segment lost 9 bases and the V segment lost 3 bases, leaving 9 bases of the junction unmatched. The CDR3 runs 15 residues. CDR3 nucleotide sequence: TGTGCCTGGAGCAACCTACAGGGGGCAAGTTCACCCCTCCACTTT. Its translation is CAWSNLQGASSPLHF.

This chain uses TRBV5-4 with TRBJ1-3; 10 bases are shared with TRBD1. The CDR3 contains 14 residues. The germline V gene has CDR1 SGHNT and CDR2 YYREEE (reference sequence). The V and J ends lost 3 bases and 8 bases, in that order; junction bases with no gene match: 5. The CDR3 is CASSSTGGADTIYF. CDR3 bases: TGTGCCAGCAGCTCGACAGGGGGCGCGGACACCATATATTTT.

This chain uses TRBV18 with TRBJ2-1, with D possibly matching TRBD1 (5 bases). V was shortened by 2 bases and J by 9 bases, with 14 bases between the two germline ends. The germline CDR1 and CDR2 sequences are KGHSH and LQKENI. The CDR3 extends over 14 amino acids. CDR3 in amino acids: CASSPGQEPGEQFF. DNA of the CDR3: TGTGCCAGCTCACCAGGACAAGAGCCGGGTGAGCAGTTCTTC.

The chain recombines TRBV7-8 with TRBJ1-1, with TRBD1 identical over 8 bases. Germline CDR1 SGHVS, CDR2 FQNEAQ. The ends lost 5 bases at V and 9 bases at J; junction bases unmatched: 11. CDR3 length: 14 residues. CDR3 loop: CASSLGQGVMQAFF. DNA for the CDR3: TGTGCCAGCAGCCTTGGACAGGGAGTAATGCAAGCTTTCTTT.

V gene TRBV27 combines with J gene TRBJ2-1, with D uncertain. The V end lost 3 bases, the J end lost 6 bases, and 9 bases lay between the germline ends. The V gene's germline CDR1 is MNHEY and CDR2 SMNVEV (reference sequence). This CDR3 contains 13 residues. For the CDR3, the DNA is TGTGCCAGCAGTTTCACCTATCGCAATGAGCAGTTCTTC. Protein sequence: CASSFTYRNEQFF.

The chain uses TRBV10-3 and TRBJ2-7; maybe TRBD2 (6 bases). This CDR3 contains 12 residues. Germline loops: CDR1 ENHRY, CDR2 SYGVKD. V was cut by 2 bases and J by 6 bases, with 8 bases left in between. Here the CDR3 reads CAISEAGSEQYV. The CDR3 DNA reads as TGTGCCATCAGTGAGGCGGGAAGCGAGCAGTACGTC.